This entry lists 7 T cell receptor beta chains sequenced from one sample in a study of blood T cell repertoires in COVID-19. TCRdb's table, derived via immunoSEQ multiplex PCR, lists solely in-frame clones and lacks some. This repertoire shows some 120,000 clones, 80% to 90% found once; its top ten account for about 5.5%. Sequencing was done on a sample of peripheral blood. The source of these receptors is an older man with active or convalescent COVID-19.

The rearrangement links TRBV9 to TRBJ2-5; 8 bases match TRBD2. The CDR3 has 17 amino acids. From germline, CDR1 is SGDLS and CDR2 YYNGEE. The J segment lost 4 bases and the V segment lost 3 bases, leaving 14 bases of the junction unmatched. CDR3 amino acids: CASSADWDGGATETQYF. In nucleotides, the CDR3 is TGTGCCAGCAGCGCAGATTGGGACGGGGGGGCCACAGAGACCCAGTACTTC.

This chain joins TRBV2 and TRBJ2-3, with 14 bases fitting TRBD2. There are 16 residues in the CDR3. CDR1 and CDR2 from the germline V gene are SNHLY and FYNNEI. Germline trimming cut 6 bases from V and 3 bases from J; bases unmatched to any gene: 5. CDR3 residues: CASRTGTSGGTDTQYF. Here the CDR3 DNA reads TGTGCCAGCAGGACTGGGACTAGCGGGGGAACAGATACGCAGTATTTT. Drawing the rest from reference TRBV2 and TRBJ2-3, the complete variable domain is EPEVTQTPSHQVTQMGQEVILRCVPISNHLYFYWYRQILGQKVEFLVSFYNNEISEKSEIFDDQFSVERPDGSNFTLKIRSTKLEDSAMYFCASRTGTSGGTDTQYFGPGTRLTVL.

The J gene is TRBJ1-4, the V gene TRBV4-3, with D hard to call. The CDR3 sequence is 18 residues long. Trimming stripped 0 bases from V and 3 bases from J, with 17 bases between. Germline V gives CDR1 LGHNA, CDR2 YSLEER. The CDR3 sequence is CASSQDLLSSRANEKLFF. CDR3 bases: TGCGCCAGCAGCCAAGATCTTTTGAGCTCACGGGCTAATGAAAAACTGTTTTTT.

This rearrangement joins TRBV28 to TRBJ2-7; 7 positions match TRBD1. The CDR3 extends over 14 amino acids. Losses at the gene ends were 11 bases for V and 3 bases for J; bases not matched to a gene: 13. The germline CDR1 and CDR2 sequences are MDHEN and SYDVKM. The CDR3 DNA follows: TGTGCCTCTACCGACCCGGACAGGAACTACGAGCAGTACTTC. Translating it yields CASTDPDRNYEQYF.

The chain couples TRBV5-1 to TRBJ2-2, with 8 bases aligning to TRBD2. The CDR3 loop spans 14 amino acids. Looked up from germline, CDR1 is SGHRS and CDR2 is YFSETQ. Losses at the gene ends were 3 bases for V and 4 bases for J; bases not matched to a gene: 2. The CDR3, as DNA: TGCGCCAGCAGCTACGGGGGGGTCACCGGGGAGCTGTTTTTT. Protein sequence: CASSYGGVTGELFF. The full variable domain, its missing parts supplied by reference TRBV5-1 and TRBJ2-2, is KAGVTQTPRYLIKTRGQQVTLSCSPISGHRSVSWYQQTPGQGLQFLFEYFSETQRNKGNFPGRFSGRQFSNSRSEMNVSTLELGDSALYLCASSYGGVTGELFFGEGSRLTVL.

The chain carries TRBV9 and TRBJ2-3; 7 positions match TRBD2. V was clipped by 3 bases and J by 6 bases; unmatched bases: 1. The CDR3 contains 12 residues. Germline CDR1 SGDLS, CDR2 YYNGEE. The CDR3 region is CASSAGGDTQYF. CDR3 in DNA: TGTGCCAGCAGCGCCGGGGGGGATACGCAGTATTTT.

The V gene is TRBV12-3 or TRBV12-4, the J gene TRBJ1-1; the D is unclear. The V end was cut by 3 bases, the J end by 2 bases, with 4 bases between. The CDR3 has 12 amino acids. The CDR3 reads CASSFSNTEAFF. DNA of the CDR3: TGTGCCAGCAGTTTTAGTAACACTGAAGCTTTCTTT.